These 11 T cell receptor beta chains originate from one sample sequenced in a study of cytomegalovirus exposure and HLA in healthy donors. Only in-frame clones appear in the TCRdb table, and some are missing; sequencing was by immunoSEQ multiplex PCR. The data show some 150,000 clones, with roughly 86% seen just once and approximately 2% held by the top ten. The sequenced sample was PBMCs. All receptors come from a human donor in good health.

J is TRBJ2-7 and V is TRBV10-1; 7 bases line up with TRBD2. The CDR3 runs 15 residues. Looked up from germline, CDR1 is WNHNN and CDR2 is SYGVQD (reference sequence). V lost 8 bases, J lost 3 bases, and 13 bases stayed unmatched. The CDR3 sequence is CASSGGPLSGYEQYF. The DNA for the CDR3 is TGCGCCAGCTCGGGGGGACCCCTGTCTGGCTACGAGCAGTACTTC.

The rearrangement joins TRBV28 to TRBJ2-5; D possibly corresponds to TRBD2 (6 bases). The CDR3 is 18 residues long. V was pared by 5 bases and J by 2 bases, with 24 bases between. CDR1 and CDR2 (germline): MDHEN, SYDVKM. The CDR3 coding sequence is TGTGCCAGCAGTGATACACTCCGACGGGGGAGGAGACAAGAGACCCAGTACTTC. Translated, it gives CASSDTLRRGRRQETQYF. Full variable domain (remainder filled in from reference TRBV28 and TRBJ2-5): DVKVTQSSRYLVKRTGEKVFLECVQDMDHENMFWYRQDPGLGLRLIYFSYDVKMKEKGDIPEGYSVSREKKERFSLILESASTNQTSMYLCASSDTLRRGRRQETQYFGPGTRLLVL.

This clone was picked up a small number of times. In DNA form, the CDR3 reads TGTGCCAGCAGCCCTCAGGGGGCTCCCGGTAGCTATGGCTACACCTTC. Its protein is CASSPQGAPGSYGYTF. V usage is TRBV7-2 and J usage is TRBJ1-2; 8 bases map to TRBD1. CDR3 size: 16 residues. V was pared by 5 bases and J by 4 bases, with 12 bases of the junction left unmatched. Germline V gene data show CDR1 as SGHTA and CDR2 as FQGNSA.

V is TRBV7-2 and J is TRBJ2-1; 9 bases are a match to TRBD2. J gave up 6 bases and V 5 bases, and 11 bases lay outside the gene matches. This CDR3 region has 16 residues. Germline V gene lookup returns CDR1 SGHTA and CDR2 FQGNSA. The CDR3 sequence: CASSPLATSGLNEQFF. CDR3 nucleotides: TGTGCCAGCAGCCCCCTTGCGACTAGCGGCCTCAATGAGCAGTTCTTC.

The chain combines TRBV18 with TRBJ1-6, with 8 bases fitting TRBD1. The germline gives CDR1 KGHSH, CDR2 LQKENI. Losses at the gene ends were 0 bases for V and 6 bases for J; bases not matched to a gene: 1. CDR3 length: 15 residues. The CDR3 reads CASSPPTGANSPLHF. The CDR3 coding sequence is TGTGCCAGCTCACCACCGACAGGGGCTAATTCACCCCTCCACTTT. The entire variable domain, with the rest obtained from reference TRBV18 and TRBJ1-6, is as follows: NAGVMQNPRHLVRRRGQEARLRCSPMKGHSHVYWYRQLPEEGLKFMVYLQKENIIDESGMPKERFSAEFPKEGPSILRIQQVVRGDSAAYFCASSPPTGANSPLHFGNGTRLTVT.

The gene calls are TRBV5-4 and TRBJ2-2, with 7 bases matching TRBD1. This CDR3 is 14 amino acids long. The V gene end was trimmed by 4 bases and the J gene end by 3 bases; junction bases not matched to a gene: 3. Per germline, CDR1 SGHNT and CDR2 YYREEE (reference sequence). CDR3 region: CASSGTAYTGELFF. The CDR3 DNA is TGTGCCAGCAGCGGGACAGCCTACACCGGGGAGCTGTTTTTT.

CDR3 sequence reads: CASRRGTLKDEKLFF. The CDR3, as DNA: TGTGCCAGCAGACGCGGGACTCTAAAGGATGAAAAACTGTTTTTT. V is TRBV5-4 and J is TRBJ1-4; tentatively, D is TRBD1 (5 bases). Trimming shortened V by 5 bases and J by 6 bases, and 17 bases separated the two germline ends. The CDR3 totals 15 residues. Germline CDR1 and CDR2: SGHNT and YYREEE (reference sequence).

The V call is TRBV6-5, the J call TRBJ1-4, with TRBD1 as a possible D gene (6 bases). Trimming took 1 base from V and 0 from J, leaving 9 bases between them. The CDR3 spans 16 residues. Germline CDR1 MNHEY, CDR2 SVGAGI. Here the CDR3 reads CASSYLGASTNEKLFF. The CDR3, as DNA: TGTGCCAGCAGTTACTTGGGGGCCTCAACTAATGAAAAACTGTTTTTT.

V usage is TRBV27 and J usage is TRBJ2-7; possible D gene TRBD1, 6 bases. Germline assignment: CDR1 MNHEY and CDR2 SMNVEV (reference sequence). Between the trimmed V and J ends, which lost 2 bases and 6 bases, there was a span of 14 bases. CDR3 length equals 14 residues. For the CDR3, the DNA is TGTGCCAGCAGTTTACAGGGGACCGCTTCCGAGCAGTACTTC. The encoded protein is CASSLQGTASEQYF.

The V call is TRBV5-4, the J call TRBJ2-3; TRBD1 is a possible D gene (6 bases). CDR1 and CDR2 from the germline V gene are SGHNT and YYREEE (reference sequence). V shed 2 bases and J shed 4 bases, with 14 bases lying between them. CDR3 length equals 15 residues. The CDR3 spells CASSFPGERADTQYF. DNA for the CDR3: TGTGCCAGCAGCTTTCCAGGGGAGAGGGCAGATACGCAGTATTTT.

V is TRBV18 and J is TRBJ1-2, with unresolved D. This CDR3 has 14 amino acids. CDR1 is KGHSH and CDR2 is LQKENI in the germline V gene. V was shortened by 6 bases and J by 4 bases, with 15 bases between the two germline ends. In DNA form, the CDR3 reads TGTGCCAGCTCGCCTACCGGGGAGACCTATGGCTACACCTTC. As protein: CASSPTGETYGYTF.